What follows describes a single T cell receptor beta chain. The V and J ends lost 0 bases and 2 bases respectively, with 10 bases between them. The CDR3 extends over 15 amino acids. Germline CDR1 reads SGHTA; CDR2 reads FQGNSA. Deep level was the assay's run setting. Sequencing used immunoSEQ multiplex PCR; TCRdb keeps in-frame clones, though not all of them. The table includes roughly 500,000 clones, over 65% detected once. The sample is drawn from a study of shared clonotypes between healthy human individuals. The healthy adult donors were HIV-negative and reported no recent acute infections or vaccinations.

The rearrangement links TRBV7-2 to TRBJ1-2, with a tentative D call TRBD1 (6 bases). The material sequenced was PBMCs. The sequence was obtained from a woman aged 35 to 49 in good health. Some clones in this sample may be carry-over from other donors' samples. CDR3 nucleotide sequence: TGTGCCAGCAGCTTAGCCTCCACAGGGAACTATGGCTACACCTTC. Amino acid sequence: CASSLASTGNYGYTF.